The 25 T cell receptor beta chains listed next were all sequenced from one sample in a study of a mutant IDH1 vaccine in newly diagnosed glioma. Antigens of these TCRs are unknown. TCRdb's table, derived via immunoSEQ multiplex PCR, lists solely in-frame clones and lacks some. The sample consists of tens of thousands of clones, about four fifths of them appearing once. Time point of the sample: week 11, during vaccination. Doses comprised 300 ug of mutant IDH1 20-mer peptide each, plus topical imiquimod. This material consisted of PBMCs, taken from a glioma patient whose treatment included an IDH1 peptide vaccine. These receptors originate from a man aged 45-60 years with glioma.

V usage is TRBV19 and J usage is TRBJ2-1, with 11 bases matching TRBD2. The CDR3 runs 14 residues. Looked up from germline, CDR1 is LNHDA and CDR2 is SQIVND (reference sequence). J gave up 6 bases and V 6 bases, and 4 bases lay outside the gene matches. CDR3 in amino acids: CASSLLAGANEQFF. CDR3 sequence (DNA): TGTGCCAGTAGCTTACTAGCGGGAGCCAATGAGCAGTTCTTC.

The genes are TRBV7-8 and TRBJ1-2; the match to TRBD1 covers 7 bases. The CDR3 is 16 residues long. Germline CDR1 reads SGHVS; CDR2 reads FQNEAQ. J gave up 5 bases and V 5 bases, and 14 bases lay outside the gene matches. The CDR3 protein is CASSTQTGWTSYGYTF. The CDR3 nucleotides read TGTGCCAGCAGCACCCAGACAGGGTGGACGTCGTATGGCTACACCTTC.

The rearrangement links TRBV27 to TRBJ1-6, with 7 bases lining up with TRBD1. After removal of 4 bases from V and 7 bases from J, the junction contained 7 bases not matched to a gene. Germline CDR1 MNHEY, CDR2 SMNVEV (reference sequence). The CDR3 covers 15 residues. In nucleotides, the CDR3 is TGTGCCAGCAGTTCCTGGACAGGTGGAAATTCACCCCTCCACTTT. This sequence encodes CASSSWTGGNSPLHF.

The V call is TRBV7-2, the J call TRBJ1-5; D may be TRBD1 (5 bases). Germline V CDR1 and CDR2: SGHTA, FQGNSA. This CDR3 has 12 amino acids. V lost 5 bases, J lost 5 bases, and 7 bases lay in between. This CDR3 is CASSRRDQPQHF. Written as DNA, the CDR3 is TGTGCCAGCAGCCGCAGGGATCAGCCCCAGCATTTT.

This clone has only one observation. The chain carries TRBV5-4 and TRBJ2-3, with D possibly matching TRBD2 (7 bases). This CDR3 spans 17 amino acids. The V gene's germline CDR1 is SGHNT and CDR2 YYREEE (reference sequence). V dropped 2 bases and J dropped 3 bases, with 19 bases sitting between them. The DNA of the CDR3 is TGTGCCAGCAGCTTAAGGGTGGGAGGGAGGGGGACAGATACGCAGTATTTT. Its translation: CASSLRVGGRGTDTQYF.

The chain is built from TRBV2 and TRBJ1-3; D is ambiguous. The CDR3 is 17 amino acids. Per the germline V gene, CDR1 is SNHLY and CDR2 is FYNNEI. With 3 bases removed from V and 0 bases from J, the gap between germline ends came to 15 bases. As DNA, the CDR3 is TGTGCCAGCAGTGAGGGCTGGTTGGGGAACTCTGGAAACACCATATATTTT. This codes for CASSEGWLGNSGNTIYF.

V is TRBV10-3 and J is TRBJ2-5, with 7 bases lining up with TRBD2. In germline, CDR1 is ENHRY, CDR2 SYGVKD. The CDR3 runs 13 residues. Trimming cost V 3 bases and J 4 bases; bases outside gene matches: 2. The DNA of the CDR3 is TGTGCCATCAGTGACGGGGAGGGAGAGACCCAGTACTTC. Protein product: CAISDGEGETQYF.

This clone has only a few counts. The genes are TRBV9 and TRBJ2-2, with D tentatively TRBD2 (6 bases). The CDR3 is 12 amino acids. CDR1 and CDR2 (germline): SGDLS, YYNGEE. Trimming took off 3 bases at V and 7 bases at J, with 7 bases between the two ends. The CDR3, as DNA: TGTGCCAGCAGCGCCGGGGGCGGGGAGCTGTTTTTT. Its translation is CASSAGGGELFF.

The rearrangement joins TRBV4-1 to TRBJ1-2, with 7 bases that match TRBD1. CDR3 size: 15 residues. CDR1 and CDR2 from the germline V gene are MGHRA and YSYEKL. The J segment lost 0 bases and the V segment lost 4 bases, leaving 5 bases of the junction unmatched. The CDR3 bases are TGCGCCAGCAGCCCAGTGGACAGGACTAACTATGGCTACACCTTC. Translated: CASSPVDRTNYGYTF.

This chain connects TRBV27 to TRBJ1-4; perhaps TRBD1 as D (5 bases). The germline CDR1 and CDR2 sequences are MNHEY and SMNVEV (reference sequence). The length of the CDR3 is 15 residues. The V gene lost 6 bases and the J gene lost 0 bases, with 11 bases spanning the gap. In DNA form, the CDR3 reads TGTGCCAGCAGCTATGGGGGTGCAACTAATGAAAAACTGTTTTTT. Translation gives CASSYGGATNEKLFF.

CDR3 DNA sequence: TGCGCCAGCAGCCCGGGGGCAGGGTGGTCAGATACGCAGTATTTT. This gives the protein CASSPGAGWSDTQYF. V usage is TRBV5-1 and J usage is TRBJ2-3, with D perhaps assigned TRBD1 or TRBD2 (6 bases each). The CDR3 runs 15 residues. Trimming pared 4 bases from V and 4 bases from J, leaving 16 bases between. Germline loops: CDR1 SGHRS, CDR2 YFSETQ.

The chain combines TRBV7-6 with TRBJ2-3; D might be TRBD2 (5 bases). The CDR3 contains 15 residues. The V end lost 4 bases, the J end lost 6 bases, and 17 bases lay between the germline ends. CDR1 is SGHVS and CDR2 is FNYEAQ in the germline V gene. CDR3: CASSSRAGTPDTQYF. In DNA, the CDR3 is TGTGCCAGCAGCTCCCGTGCGGGTACCCCGGATACGCAGTATTTT.

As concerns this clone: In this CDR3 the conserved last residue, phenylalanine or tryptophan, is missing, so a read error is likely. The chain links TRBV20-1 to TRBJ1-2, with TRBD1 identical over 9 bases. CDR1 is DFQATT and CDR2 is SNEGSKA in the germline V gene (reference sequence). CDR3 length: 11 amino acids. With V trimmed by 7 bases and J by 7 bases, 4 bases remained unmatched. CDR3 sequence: CSVGDRAGYTL. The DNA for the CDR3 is TGCAGTGTCGGGGACAGGGCTGGCTACACCCTC.

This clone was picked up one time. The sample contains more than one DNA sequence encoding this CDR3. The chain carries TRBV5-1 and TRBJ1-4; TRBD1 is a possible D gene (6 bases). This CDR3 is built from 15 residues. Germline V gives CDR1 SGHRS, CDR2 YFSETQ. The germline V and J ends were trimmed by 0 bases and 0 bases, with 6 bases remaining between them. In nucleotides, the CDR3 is TGCGCCAGCAGCTTGGCAGGGGCAACTAATGAAAAACTGTTTTTT. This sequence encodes CASSLAGATNEKLFF.

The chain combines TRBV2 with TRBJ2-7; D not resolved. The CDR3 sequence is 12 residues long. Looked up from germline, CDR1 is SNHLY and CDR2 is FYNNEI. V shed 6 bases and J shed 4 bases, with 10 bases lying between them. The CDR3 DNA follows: TGTGCCAGCAGCCCTAAATCTTACGAGCAGTACTTC. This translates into CASSPKSYEQYF. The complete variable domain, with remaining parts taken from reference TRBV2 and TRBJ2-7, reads EPEVTQTPSHQVTQMGQEVILRCVPISNHLYFYWYRQILGQKVEFLVSFYNNEISEKSEIFDDQFSVERPDGSNFTLKIRSTKLEDSAMYFCASSPKSYEQYFGPGTRLTVT.

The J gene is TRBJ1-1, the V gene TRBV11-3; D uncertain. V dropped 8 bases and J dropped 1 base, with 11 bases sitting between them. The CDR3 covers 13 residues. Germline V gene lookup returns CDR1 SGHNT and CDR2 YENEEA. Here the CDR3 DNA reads TGTGCCAGCGCCACACGGACGAACACTGAAGCTTTCTTT. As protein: CASATRTNTEAFF.

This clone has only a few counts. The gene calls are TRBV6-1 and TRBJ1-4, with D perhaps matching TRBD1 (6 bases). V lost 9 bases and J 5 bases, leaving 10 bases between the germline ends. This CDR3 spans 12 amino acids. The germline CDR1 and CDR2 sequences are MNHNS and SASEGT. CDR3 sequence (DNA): TGTGCCAGTACAGGGTCGAATGAAAAACTGTTTTTT. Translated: CASTGSNEKLFF.

The CDR3 protein is CASSLGLAGGPDTQYF. The CDR3 coding sequence is TGTGCCAGCAGCTTAGGCCTAGCGGGGGGACCCGATACGCAGTATTTT. The chain carries TRBV7-9 and TRBJ2-3; TRBD2 matches 11 bases. Germline CDR1 is SEHNR and CDR2 is FQNEAQ (reference sequence). This CDR3 is 16 amino acids long. Losses at the gene ends were 1 base for V and 6 bases for J; bases not matched to a gene: 6.

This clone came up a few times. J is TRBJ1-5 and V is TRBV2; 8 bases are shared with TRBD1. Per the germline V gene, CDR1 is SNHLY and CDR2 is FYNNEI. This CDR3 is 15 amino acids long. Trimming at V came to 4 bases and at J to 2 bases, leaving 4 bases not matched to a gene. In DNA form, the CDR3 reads TGTGCCAGCAGTGTATCGGGACAGGGCAATCAGCCCCAGCATTTT. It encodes CASSVSGQGNQPQHF. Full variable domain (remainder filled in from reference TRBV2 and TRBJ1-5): EPEVTQTPSHQVTQMGQEVILRCVPISNHLYFYWYRQILGQKVEFLVSFYNNEISEKSEIFDDQFSVERPDGSNFTLKIRSTKLEDSAMYFCASSVSGQGNQPQHFGDGTRLSIL.

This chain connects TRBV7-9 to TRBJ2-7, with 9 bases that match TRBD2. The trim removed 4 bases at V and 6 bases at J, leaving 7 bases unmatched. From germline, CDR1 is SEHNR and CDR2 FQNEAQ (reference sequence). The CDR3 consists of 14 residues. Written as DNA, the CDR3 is TGTGCCAGCAGCTCTCCGGGCGGGAGGGTCGAGCAGTACTTC. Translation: CASSSPGGRVEQYF.

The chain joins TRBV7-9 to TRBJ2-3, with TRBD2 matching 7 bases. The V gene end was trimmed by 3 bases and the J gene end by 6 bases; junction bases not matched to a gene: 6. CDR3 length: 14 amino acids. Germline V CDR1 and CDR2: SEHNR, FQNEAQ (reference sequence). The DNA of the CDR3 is TGTGCCAGCAGCTTTGCGGGAGTTATGGATACGCAGTATTTT. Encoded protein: CASSFAGVMDTQYF.

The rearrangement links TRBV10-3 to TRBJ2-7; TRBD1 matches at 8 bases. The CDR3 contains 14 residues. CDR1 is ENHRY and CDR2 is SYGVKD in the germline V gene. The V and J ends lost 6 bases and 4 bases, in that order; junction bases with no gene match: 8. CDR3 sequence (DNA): TGTGCCATCAGGGCGGGACAGGTTACGTACGAGCAGTACTTC. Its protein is CAIRAGQVTYEQYF.

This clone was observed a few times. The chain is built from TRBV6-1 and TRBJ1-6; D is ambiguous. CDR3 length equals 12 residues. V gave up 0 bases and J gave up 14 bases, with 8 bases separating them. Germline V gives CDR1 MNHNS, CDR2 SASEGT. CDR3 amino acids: CASSEARSSLHF. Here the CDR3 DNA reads TGTGCCAGCAGTGAAGCAAGGTCATCCCTCCACTTT.

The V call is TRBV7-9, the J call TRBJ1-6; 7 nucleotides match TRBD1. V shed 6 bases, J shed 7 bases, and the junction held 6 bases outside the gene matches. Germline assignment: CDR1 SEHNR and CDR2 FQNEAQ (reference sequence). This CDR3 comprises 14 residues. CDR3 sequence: CASSAGGTNSPLHF. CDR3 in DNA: TGTGCCAGCAGTGCAGGGGGAACCAATTCACCCCTCCACTTT.

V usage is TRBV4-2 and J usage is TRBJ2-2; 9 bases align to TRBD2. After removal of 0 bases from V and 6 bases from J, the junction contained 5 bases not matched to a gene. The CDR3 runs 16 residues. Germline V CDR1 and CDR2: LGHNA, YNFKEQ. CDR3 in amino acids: CASSQEGGRAPGELFF. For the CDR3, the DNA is TGTGCCAGCAGCCAAGAAGGCGGGAGGGCCCCCGGGGAGCTGTTTTTT.